Listed below are T cell receptor beta chains from one sample, sequenced in a study of cytotoxic CD8 clonotypes in ibrutinib-treated CLL. Sequenced by immunoSEQ multiplex PCR; TCRdb stores in-frame clones only, minus some. The sample includes more than 200,000 clones, under 80% of them seen just once. Sequencing was performed on PBMCs, taken after 24 months of ibrutinib treatment. These receptors came from a human donor with chronic lymphocytic leukemia. The CDR3 runs from the conserved cysteine through the conserved F or W. Fields, in order: clone size, J gene, V gene, D gene, CDR3 protein, CDR3 DNA. D genes are given only for firm matches. The size entry is marked missing in some rows and otherwise reads once, few, many or a size class.

once	TRBJ1-5	TRBV18	TRBD1	CASSPNTGGENQPQHF	TGTGCCAGCTCACCCAATACAGGGGGCGAGAATCAGCCCCAGCATTTT
NA	TRBJ1-5	TRBV18	NA	CASSVRPTFENQPQHF	TGTGCCAGCTCAGTTCGTCCGACATTCGAAAATCAGCCCCAGCATTTT
NA	TRBJ2-1	TRBV7-2	NA	CASSLPQGGTYNEQFF	TGTGCCAGCAGCTTACCCCAGGGGGGGACCTACAATGAGCAGTTCTTC
NA	TRBJ1-5	TRBV14	NA	CASSYSKATLNNQPQHF	TGTGCCAGCAGTTACTCAAAGGCTACCCTTAACAATCAGCCCCAGCATTTT
NA	TRBJ2-5	TRBV10-3	TRBD2	CAISDQREGVTQYF	TGTGCCATCAGTGATCAGCGGGAGGGGGTGACCCAGTACTTC
few	TRBJ2-1	TRBV7-3	TRBD2	CASSPTSGYHNEQFF	TGTGCCAGCAGCCCTACTAGCGGCTACCACAATGAGCAGTTCTTC
NA	TRBJ2-1	TRBV28	NA	CASYWGGAPYNEQFF	TGTGCCAGCTATTGGGGGGGGGCCCCCTACAATGAGCAGTTCTTC
NA	TRBJ2-7	TRBV7-9	NA	CASSLRVYEQYF	TGTGCCAGCAGCTTACGGGTCTACGAGCAGTACTTC
once	TRBJ2-5	TRBV10-3	TRBD2	CAITEKAGVSGETQYF	TGTGCCATCACCGAGAAGGCGGGAGTGTCTGGAGAGACCCAGTACTTC
few	TRBJ1-3	TRBV6-5	NA	CATRATGSGNTIYF	TGTGCCACACGAGCGACGGGGAGTGGAAACACCATATATTTT
NA	TRBJ2-3	TRBV7-3	NA	CASSGDGGRTQYF	TGTGCCAGCAGCGGCGATGGGGGACGAACGCAGTATTTT
NA	TRBJ2-2	TRBV18	NA	CASSPPFGTGELFF	TGTGCCAGCTCACCCCCGTTTGGCACCGGGGAGCTGTTTTTT
NA	TRBJ2-5	TRBV28	NA	CASRLGLNQETQYF	TGTGCCAGCAGATTGGGGCTGAACCAAGAGACCCAGTACTTC
NA	TRBJ2-7	TRBV11-3	TRBD1	CASTLWGTGSYEQYF	TGTGCCAGCACCTTATGGGGGACAGGGTCCTACGAGCAGTACTTC
NA	TRBJ2-1	TRBV4-3	NA	CASSQVIGSEQFF	TGCGCCAGCAGCCAAGTTATTGGGAGTGAGCAGTTCTTC
NA	TRBJ2-7	TRBV9	TRBD2	CASSVGLSGRQSSYEQYF	TGTGCCAGCAGCGTAGGTCTTAGCGGGAGACAATCGTCCTACGAGCAGTACTTC
NA	TRBJ2-7	TRBV11-2	NA	CASAQSSYEQYF	TGTGCCAGCGCTCAGAGCTCCTACGAGCAGTACTTC
NA	TRBJ1-1	TRBV4-2	TRBD1	CASSQEGTAQNTEAFF	TGTGCCAGCAGCCAAGAGGGGACAGCCCAGAACACTGAAGCTTTCTTT
NA	TRBJ2-1	TRBV29-1	TRBD2	CSVEEEGLATYNEQFF	TGCAGCGTTGAAGAGGAGGGACTAGCGACCTACAATGAGCAGTTCTTC
NA	TRBJ1-4	TRBV25-1	NA	CASSAYSGGRVDEKLFF	TGTGCCAGCAGTGCCTATTCCGGTGGCAGGGTTGACGAAAAACTGTTTTTT
NA	TRBJ1-5	TRBV27	NA	CASSTRTGNQPQHF	TGTGCCAGCAGTACGAGGACAGGCAATCAGCCCCAGCATTTT
NA	TRBJ2-2	TRBV29-1	NA	CSVEDEADQTGELFF	TGCAGCGTTGAAGATGAAGCAGATCAGACCGGGGAGCTGTTTTTT
once	TRBJ2-1	TRBV5-1	NA	CASSLAGDPSNEQFF	TGCGCCAGCAGCTTGGCGGGAGATCCCTCCAATGAGCAGTTCTTC
NA	TRBJ2-3	TRBV7-7	NA	CASSLGLKDTQYF	TGTGCTAGCAGCCTGGGTCTTAAGGATACGCAGTATTTT
NA	TRBJ2-3	TRBV5-1	NA	CASSLKVRADGTDTQYF	TGCGCCAGCAGCTTGAAGGTCCGGGCCGACGGCACAGATACGCAGTATTTT
NA	TRBJ1-6	TRBV6-1	TRBD1	CASSGRQGNNSPLHF	TGTGCCAGCAGTGGAAGACAGGGTAATAATTCACCCCTCCACTTT
few	TRBJ1-5	TRBV27	NA	CASSMGDYSNQPQHF	TGTGCCAGCTCCATGGGGGACTATAGCAATCAGCCCCAGCATTTT
few	TRBJ2-1	TRBV4-2	TRBD2	CASSQGTSSEQFF	TGTGCCAGCAGCCAAGGGACTAGTAGTGAGCAGTTCTTC
NA	TRBJ2-7	TRBV7-2	NA	CASSPIPGSEYF	TGTGCCAGCAGCCCAATTCCGGGGTCCGAGTACTTC
NA	TRBJ2-2	TRBV2	TRBD2	CAGTGLAGGPGTGELFF	TGTGCCGGAACGGGACTAGCGGGAGGGCCGGGCACCGGGGAGCTGTTTTTT
NA	TRBJ1-3	TRBV18	TRBD1	CASSPTGNRNTIYF	TGTGCCAGCTCTCCGACAGGGAATAGGAACACCATATATTTT
NA	TRBJ1-5	TRBV7-2	NA	CASSLSNQPQHF	TGTGCCAGCAGCTTAAGCAATCAGCCCCAGCATTTT
few	TRBJ2-5	TRBV19	NA	CASSIGEETQYF	TGTGCCAGTAGTATCGGGGAAGAGACCCAGTACTTC
few	TRBJ2-7	TRBV4-2	TRBD1	CASSHDRTGSSYEQYF	TGTGCCAGCAGCCACGATAGGACAGGGAGCTCCTACGAGCAGTACTTC
NA	TRBJ2-2	TRBV5-1	NA	CASSSGLTGELFF	TGCGCCAGCAGCTCGGGACTCACCGGGGAGCTGTTTTTT
NA	TRBJ2-7	TRBV27	NA	CASSLSTEPNYEQYF	TGTGCCAGCAGTTTATCGACGGAGCCAAACTACGAGCAGTACTTC
few	TRBJ2-3	TRBV6-6	NA	CASSYEDTQYF	TGTGCCAGCAGTTACGAGGATACGCAGTATTTT
NA	TRBJ2-4	TRBV25-1	NA	CASSEESAKNIQYF	TGTGCCAGCAGTGAAGAGAGTGCCAAAAACATTCAGTACTTC
NA	TRBJ1-1	TRBV6-5	NA	CASSSGPNTEAFF	TGTGCCAGCAGTTCCGGACCGAACACTGAAGCTTTCTTT
few	TRBJ2-7	TRBV30	NA	CAWSRGTPYEQYF	TGTGCCTGGAGTAGGGGGACTCCCTACGAGCAGTACTTC
NA	TRBJ2-1	TRBV28	NA	CASSRQSYNEQFF	TGTGCCAGCAGTCGACAGTCCTACAATGAGCAGTTCTTC
NA	TRBJ2-7	TRBV6-5	NA	CASSPSRGFVYEQYF	TGTGCCAGCAGCCCCTCCCGCGGGTTTGTCTACGAGCAGTACTTC
few	TRBJ1-5	TRBV2	NA	CASSAGSTGNQPQHF	TGTGCCAGCAGTGCGGGCTCGACAGGCAATCAGCCCCAGCATTTT
few	TRBJ2-7	TRBV19	TRBD2	CASSNGGGRAVEQYF	TGTGCCAGTAGTAATGGAGGCGGGAGAGCTGTCGAGCAGTACTTC
NA	TRBJ2-3	TRBV11-2	NA	CASRSRLLSTDTQYF	TGTGCCAGCAGATCAAGACTCCTCAGCACAGATACGCAGTATTTT
NA	TRBJ1-5	TRBV4-2	NA	CASSYLQGFQPQHF	TGTGCCAGCAGCTATCTACAGGGTTTTCAGCCCCAGCATTTT
NA	TRBJ2-5	TRBV28	TRBD2	CASSPLGLAGGLKTQYF	TGTGCCAGCAGTCCCTTAGGACTAGCGGGAGGGTTAAAGACCCAGTACTTC
NA	TRBJ2-7	TRBV5-1	NA	CASSLERAAREQYF	TGCGCCAGCAGCTTGGAACGGGCCGCGCGAGAGCAGTACTTC